These 32 T cell receptor beta chains share one sample of origin, sequenced in a study of blood T cells in healthy people across ages. A second PCR of about 7 to 12 cycles used a sample-barcoded 5' primer and a J-beta primer mix. TCRdb used MiXCR to reprocess the 5' RACE reads, holding one entry per CDR3 protein. The sample gives 600,000 to 1,000,000 distinct CDR3 sequences, about 62% of which show up once; approximately 23% is in the top ten. Source material: blood. The origin of the receptors is a man aged 25-45 years in good health.

The chain joins TRBV7-2 to TRBJ1-5, with a tentative D call TRBD1 (5 bases). Between the trimmed V and J ends, which lost 1 base and 6 bases, there was a span of 13 bases. The CDR3 extends over 15 amino acids. Germline CDR1 SGHTA, CDR2 FQGNSA. DNA of the CDR3: TGTGCCAGCAGCTTAGGGGGTCAGGGTGGTCAGCCCCAGCATTTT. It is translated as CASSLGGQGGQPQHF.

The rearrangement uses TRBV20-1 and TRBJ2-6; D is perhaps TRBD1 (6 bases). Trimming left V 3 bases short and J 0 bases short, with 12 bases between. The CDR3 is 16 residues long. Germline V lookup: CDR1 DFQATT, CDR2 SNEGSKA (reference sequence). The CDR3 here is CSARRQGGSGANVLTF. The CDR3 DNA is TGCAGTGCTAGGAGGCAAGGGGGCTCTGGGGCCAACGTCCTGACTTTC.

The V call is TRBV6-1, the J call TRBJ2-4; D gene uncertain. This CDR3 has 18 residues. Looked up from germline, CDR1 is MNHNS and CDR2 is SASEGT. Trimming stripped 8 bases from V and 3 bases from J, with 26 bases between. CDR3 sequence: CASLVPGSISFSKNIQYF. The DNA for the CDR3 is TGTGCCAGCCTCGTTCCGGGCTCGATCTCTTTTAGCAAAAACATTCAGTACTTC.

This sequence joins TRBV15 and TRBJ1-2, with D tentatively TRBD1 (5 bases). V was clipped by 6 bases and J by 5 bases, with 16 bases between them. There are 14 residues in the CDR3. The V gene's germline CDR1 is LNHNV and CDR2 YYDKDF (reference sequence). CDR3 in amino acids: CATRGGDRVYGYTF. The CDR3 DNA sequence: TGTGCCACCAGGGGAGGTGACAGAGTTTATGGCTACACCTTC. The whole variable domain, remainder taken from reference TRBV15 and TRBJ1-2, is DAMVIQNPRYQVTQFGKPVTLSCSQTLNHNVMYWYQQKSSQAPKLLFHYYDKDFNNEADTPDNFQSRRPNTSFCFLDIRSPGLGDTAMYLCATRGGDRVYGYTFGSGTRLTVV.

The chain recombines TRBV28 with TRBJ1-5; no reliable D call. V lost 5 bases and J 5 bases, leaving 19 bases between the germline ends. The germline V gene encodes CDR1 MDHEN and CDR2 SYDVKM. The CDR3 covers 16 residues. The CDR3 DNA reads as TGTGCCAGCAGTGGAGTGGCTACGGGGTTCGATCAGCCCCAGCATTTT. Translating gives CASSGVATGFDQPQHF.

The chain couples TRBV21-1 to TRBJ2-7. TRBV21-1 is a documented pseudogene. The CDR3 totals 14 residues. In DNA, the CDR3 is TGTGCCAGCAGGTCCTTAGGAGGTTCCTACGAGCAGTACTTC. Protein product: CASRSLGGSYEQYF.

This chain uses TRBV3-1 with TRBJ2-1, with 8 nucleotides matching TRBD2. The CDR3 runs 15 residues. The J segment lost 10 bases and the V segment lost 4 bases, leaving 12 bases of the junction unmatched. CDR1 and CDR2 from the germline V gene are LGHDT and YNNKEL (reference sequence). As DNA, the CDR3 is TGTGCCAGCAGCCGTACTAGCGGAGGATTCGTCGAGCAGTTCTTC. Residues: CASSRTSGGFVEQFF.

A remark on this clonotype: It may be a read error: a sequence one base away is much more abundant. CDR3: CASSLGDRNSYEQYF. The CDR3, as DNA: TGTGCCAGCAGCTTGGGTGATAGAAACTCCTACGAGCAGTACTTC. V is TRBV7-9 and J is TRBJ2-7; no firm D call. The ends were cut back, 3 bases at V and 0 bases at J, with 12 bases in the middle. The CDR3 length is 15 residues. Germline V gene lookup returns CDR1 SEHNR and CDR2 FQNEAQ (reference sequence).

This clonotype has just one count. The V call is TRBV20-1, the J call TRBJ2-5, with 8 bases lining up with TRBD1. This CDR3 spans 13 amino acids. The V gene end was trimmed by 3 bases and the J gene end by 11 bases; junction bases not matched to a gene: 11. Germline V gene sequence: CDR1 DFQATT, CDR2 SNEGSKA (reference sequence). The CDR3 loop reads CSARDRERYNQYF. The CDR3 DNA sequence: TGCAGTGCTAGGGACAGGGAACGGTATAATCAGTACTTC.

The gene calls are TRBV27 and TRBJ2-5; D is unclear. With 5 bases removed from V and 0 bases from J, the gap between germline ends came to 7 bases. This CDR3 region has 13 residues. Germline assignment: CDR1 MNHEY and CDR2 SMNVEV (reference sequence). CDR3 loop: CASSVLYQETQYF. CDR3 coding DNA: TGTGCCAGCAGTGTCCTCTACCAAGAGACCCAGTACTTC.

V usage is TRBV28 and J usage is TRBJ2-7; D not resolved. This CDR3 has 12 residues. The V end was cut by 2 bases, the J end by 7 bases, with 9 bases between. Germline loops: CDR1 MDHEN, CDR2 SYDVKM. CDR3 amino acids: CASSLGWNEQYF. The CDR3 nucleotides read TGTGCCAGCAGTTTAGGGTGGAATGAGCAGTACTTC. Full variable domain (missing parts from reference TRBV28 and TRBJ2-7): DVKVTQSSRYLVKRTGEKVFLECVQDMDHENMFWYRQDPGLGLRLIYFSYDVKMKEKGDIPEGYSVSREKKERFSLILESASTNQTSMYLCASSLGWNEQYFGPGTRLTVT.

The chain employs TRBV20-1 and TRBJ2-1, with 8 positions matching TRBD2. Germline lookup yields CDR1 DFQATT and CDR2 SNEGSKA (reference sequence). With V trimmed by 7 bases and J by 2 bases, 10 bases remained unmatched. The CDR3 loop spans 15 amino acids. CDR3: CSGQRGPAPYNEQFF. CDR3 bases: TGCAGTGGCCAGCGGGGGCCGGCTCCCTACAATGAGCAGTTCTTC.

This clonotype turned up a few times. The J gene is TRBJ2-7, the V gene TRBV20-1; TRBD2 matches 8 bases. Germline trimming cut 5 bases from V and 7 bases from J; bases unmatched to any gene: 19. The CDR3 contains 16 residues. Germline CDR1 is DFQATT and CDR2 is SNEGSKA (reference sequence). CDR3 protein: CSASTQPGLGAVEQYF. CDR3 coding DNA: TGCAGTGCTTCCACCCAACCGGGACTAGGGGCAGTGGAGCAGTACTTC.

This clonotype came up a few times. Here the CDR3 reads CSAREGRSYEQYF. The CDR3 DNA sequence: TGCAGTGCTAGAGAGGGTCGCTCCTACGAGCAGTACTTC. The chain is built from TRBV20-1 and TRBJ2-7, with D hard to call. This CDR3 has 13 residues. Germline V lookup: CDR1 DFQATT, CDR2 SNEGSKA (reference sequence). The V end lost 0 bases, the J end lost 0 bases, and 6 bases lay between the germline ends.

This clonotype was found once. The chain has TRBV11-2 and TRBJ2-1; D might be TRBD2 (6 bases). The V end was cut by 4 bases, the J end by 9 bases, with 19 bases between. The CDR3 runs 15 residues. Germline CDR1 and CDR2: SGHAT and FQNNGV. CDR3 sequence (DNA): TGTGCCAGCAGCTATCGGGACTTGGGACGGGGTGAGCAGTTCTTC. The encoded protein is CASSYRDLGRGEQFF.

This clonotype showed up just once. This chain connects TRBV7-9 to TRBJ1-6; no firm D call. The CDR3 is 15 amino acids. Germline assignment: CDR1 SEHNR and CDR2 FQNEAQ (reference sequence). Trimming shortened V by 5 bases and J by 1 base, and 9 bases separated the two germline ends. The CDR3 DNA reads as TGTGCCAGCAGCGGCCCGGGATCCTATAATTCACCCCTCCACTTT. Translating it yields CASSGPGSYNSPLHF.

The chain has TRBV6-5 and TRBJ2-7; D remains ambiguous. Germline CDR1 reads MNHEY; CDR2 reads SVGAGI. The CDR3 runs 14 residues. The V and J ends lost 4 bases and 5 bases respectively, with 15 bases between them. The CDR3 loop reads CASSLETDRDEQYF. CDR3 DNA sequence: TGTGCCAGCAGTTTGGAGACGGATAGGGACGAGCAGTACTTC.

This clonotype was seen only a few times. This rearrangement joins TRBV12-3 or TRBV12-4 to TRBJ1-4, with D unresolved. The CDR3 length is 14 residues. The V end lost 3 bases, the J end lost 5 bases, and 10 bases lay between the germline ends. The CDR3 sequence is CASSFGSPNEKLFF. The CDR3, as DNA: TGTGCCAGCAGTTTTGGCAGCCCCAATGAAAAACTGTTTTTT.

The V gene is TRBV20-1, the J gene TRBJ2-1; TRBD2 matches 7 bases. There are 15 residues in the CDR3. V shed 0 bases and J 8 bases; nucleotides not matched to a gene: 10. Germline V CDR1 and CDR2: DFQATT, SNEGSKA (reference sequence). The CDR3 sequence: CSARDLGGSIDEQFF. Written as DNA, the CDR3 is TGCAGTGCTAGAGATCTAGGCGGGAGCATCGATGAGCAGTTCTTC.

This chain links TRBV4-2 with TRBJ1-1; D uncertain. V lost 4 bases to trimming and J lost 2 bases, with 17 bases between them. Germline lookup yields CDR1 LGHNA and CDR2 YNFKEQ. The CDR3 has 16 amino acids. CDR3 residues: CASSPQAVGLNTEAFF. In nucleotides, the CDR3 is TGTGCCAGCAGCCCTCAGGCAGTGGGCTTAAACACTGAAGCTTTCTTT.

This clonotype has more than one count but fewer than ten. The chain is built from TRBV3-1 and TRBJ1-2; D gene uncertain. V was cut by 4 bases and J by 4 bases, with 16 bases left in between. The CDR3 loop spans 15 amino acids. The germline V gene has CDR1 LGHDT and CDR2 YNNKEL (reference sequence). This chain's CDR3 is CASSPSLRSSYGYTF. CDR3 in DNA: TGTGCCAGCAGCCCGTCGCTTCGCTCCTCCTATGGCTACACCTTC.

This chain joins TRBV28 and TRBJ1-2, with D unresolved. Germline V gene sequence: CDR1 MDHEN, CDR2 SYDVKM. The CDR3 is 13 residues long. V was trimmed by 2 bases and J by 4 bases, leaving 8 bases between them. CDR3 protein: CASSLPVSYGYTF. Here the CDR3 DNA reads TGTGCCAGCAGTTTACCGGTTAGCTATGGCTACACCTTC.

With respect to this clonotype: The junction shows a germline mismatch at one end, possibly a read error. The rearrangement joins TRBV6-2 or TRBV6-3 to TRBJ2-3, with D uncertain. CDR1 is MNHEY and CDR2 is SVGEGT in the germline V gene. CDR3 length equals 11 residues. The CDR3 nucleotides read TGTGCCAGCAGCGAGTATGATATGCAGTATTTT. Translating gives CASSEYDMQYF.

This chain's CDR3 is CASRVPAARGTDTQYF. CDR3 DNA sequence: TGTGCCAGCAGAGTACCGGCGGCAAGGGGAACAGATACGCAGTATTTT. The chain recombines TRBV6-1 with TRBJ2-3; tentative D call: TRBD1 (5 bases). Germline values: CDR1 MNHNS, CDR2 SASEGT. The CDR3 loop spans 16 amino acids. Trimming removed 6 bases at V and 3 bases at J, with 19 bases between.

The chain carries TRBV29-1 and TRBJ2-1, with D possibly TRBD2 on 6 matching bases. Germline values: CDR1 SQVTM, CDR2 ANQGSEA. The CDR3 is made up of 14 amino acids. V was shortened by 1 base and J by 5 bases, with 12 bases between the two germline ends. In DNA, the CDR3 is TGCAGCGTTGAAGGGGGGGAGAGCGACAATGAGCAGTTCTTC. Translated, it gives CSVEGGESDNEQFF.

The chain carries TRBV5-1 and TRBJ2-7; 10 bases line up with TRBD2. The CDR3 covers 15 residues. The V and J ends lost 2 bases and 6 bases, in that order; junction bases with no gene match: 8. In germline, CDR1 is SGHRS, CDR2 YFSETQ. The CDR3 reads CASSFRTSGEGEQYF. The CDR3 DNA is TGCGCCAGCAGCTTTCGAACTAGCGGGGAGGGCGAGCAGTACTTC.

A remark on this clonotype: One end of the junction is discordant with germline, which a read error may explain. The chain joins TRBV19 to TRBJ1-5; D unclear. Germline CDR1 reads LNHDA; CDR2 reads SQIVND (reference sequence). This CDR3 is 14 amino acids long. The CDR3 DNA follows: TGTGCCAGTAGTATCGCCTTTAGCAATCAGCCCCGGCATTTT. Its protein is CASSIAFSNQPRHF.

The rearrangement joins TRBV28 to TRBJ2-6, with D possibly matching TRBD1 (7 bases). Trimming took off 5 bases at V and 4 bases at J, with 12 bases between the two ends. Per the germline V gene, CDR1 is MDHEN and CDR2 is SYDVKM. The CDR3 length is 15 residues. Here the CDR3 reads CASSPGGGGANVLTF. The DNA of the CDR3 is TGTGCCAGCAGTCCAGGGGGAGGAGGGGCCAACGTCCTGACTTTC.

The genes are TRBV5-1 and TRBJ2-1; a possible D gene is TRBD2 (6 bases). Trimming took off 2 bases at V and 9 bases at J, with 18 bases between the two ends. CDR1 is SGHRS and CDR2 is YFSETQ in the germline V gene. The CDR3 loop spans 15 amino acids. CDR3: CASSLSSGGAGEQFF. In DNA, the CDR3 is TGCGCCAGCAGCTTAAGTTCCGGGGGTGCGGGTGAGCAGTTCTTC.

V usage is TRBV6-1 and J usage is TRBJ2-2, with 7 bases aligning to TRBD1. The germline V gene has CDR1 MNHNS and CDR2 SASEGT. J lost 3 bases, V lost 5 bases, and 6 bases had no gene match. The CDR3 contains 15 residues. CDR3 residues: CASSSRQGDTGELFF. CDR3 bases: TGTGCCAGCAGTTCCAGACAGGGCGACACCGGGGAGCTGTTTTTT.

V gene TRBV15 combines with J gene TRBJ2-1, with D perhaps TRBD2 (5 bases). The CDR3 runs to 14 residues. Germline CDR1 LNHNV, CDR2 YYDKDF (reference sequence). Trimming shortened V by 2 bases and J by 3 bases, and 8 bases separated the two germline ends. The CDR3 nucleotides read TGTGCCACCAGCAGACTCCGGGACTACAATGAGCAGTTCTTC. Its protein product is CATSRLRDYNEQFF.

The chain joins TRBV4-3 to TRBJ2-6, with 8 nucleotides matching TRBD1. The CDR3 contains 20 residues. Germline values: CDR1 LGHNA, CDR2 YSLEER. The V segment lost 1 base and the J segment 2 bases; nucleotides outside the gene matches: 13. The CDR3 nucleotides read TGCGCCAGCAGCCAAGCTTTCTCTGGACAGGGACGGGCTGGGGCCAACGTCCTGACTTTC. This codes for CASSQAFSGQGRAGANVLTF.